This TCR beta chain stems from a study of blood T cell repertoires in COVID-19. As for the study in general: Spain, Italy and the United States supplied samples that represented acute and convalescent COVID-19. Nucleic acid was either cDNA or gDNA, and it came from T cells, B-cell-depleted T cells, or PBMCs.

Original processing notes: Estimated nucleated cell counts came from reference gene primer amplification. Some clones are missing from TCRdb's copy, which holds only in-frame ones; the method was immunoSEQ multiplex PCR. V and J calls plus clone size are reproduced from that table; the DNA served to infer D and trimming. The sample has tens of thousands of clones; roughly 80% are singletons. This CDR3 spans 16 amino acids. CDR1 KGHSH and CDR2 LQKENI come from the germline V gene. The V gene lost 1 base and the J gene lost 0 bases, with 13 bases spanning the gap. Sequencing was carried out using peripheral blood. The V and J genes are TRBV18 and TRBJ2-7, with a tentative D call TRBD1 (5 bases). This TCR was sampled from an elderly woman with active or convalescent COVID-19. The CDR3 loop reads CASSPRQGSSSYEQYF. CDR3 in DNA: TGTGCCAGCTCACCACGTCAGGGAAGTAGCTCCTACGAGCAGTACTTC.